The 8 T cell receptor beta chains listed next were all sequenced from one sample in a study of OX40 agonist ivuxolimab in advanced cancers. Repertoires were generated with immunoSEQ multiplex PCR, while TCRdb's copy carries only in-frame clones and drops some. The sample shows about 79,000 clones, 80% to 95% of them seen only once. The sequencing here drew on CD4+ or CD8+ T cells sorted from blood, taken in a trial of the OX40 agonist ivuxolimab. The receptors were gathered from an adult with an advanced solid tumor such as melanoma, head and neck, liver or kidney cancer.

Comments on this clone: Other DNA sequences within the sample encode an identical CDR3. The chain recombines TRBV5-1 with TRBJ1-1; D gene uncertain. From germline, CDR1 is SGHRS and CDR2 YFSETQ. V was cut by 0 bases and J by 5 bases, with 8 bases left in between. The CDR3 extends over 13 amino acids. For the CDR3, the DNA is TGCGCCAGCAGCTTGGAGTCTCTTACTGAAGCTTTCTTT. This gives the protein CASSLESLTEAFF.

V gene TRBV28 combines with J gene TRBJ1-4; D gene ambiguous. In germline, CDR1 is MDHEN, CDR2 SYDVKM. The CDR3 is 14 residues long. Trimming removed 8 bases from V and 7 bases from J, with 17 bases in between. The CDR3 reads CASGITASREKLFF. CDR3 DNA sequence: TGTGCCAGCGGTATAACTGCCTCCCGTGAAAAACTGTTTTTT.

The rearrangement links TRBV21-1 to TRBJ2-5; no check of the table's D call, TRBD2, against the DNA was made. TRBV21-1 is labeled a pseudogene. The CDR3 extends over 14 amino acids. CDR3 region: CASSKPQREETQYF. CDR3 in DNA: TGTGCCAGCAGCAAACCCCAGCGAGAGGAGACCCAGTACTTC.

The chain uses TRBV20-1 and TRBJ2-3; D remains ambiguous. Germline CDR1 reads DFQATT; CDR2 reads SNEGSKA (reference sequence). Between the trimmed V and J ends, which lost 6 bases and 7 bases, there was a span of 11 bases. This CDR3 region has 11 residues. DNA of the CDR3: TGCAGTGCCCCAGACTGGTATACGCAGTATTTT. Protein product: CSAPDWYTQYF.

The CDR3 DNA sequence: TGCGCCAGCAGTGAGTCTCGCGGGGGATGGACCCAGTACTTC. This translates into CASSESRGGWTQYF. V usage is TRBV10-1 and J usage is TRBJ2-5, with 7 bases matching TRBD2. V shed 0 bases, J shed 7 bases, and the junction held 5 bases outside the gene matches. Germline V gene lookup returns CDR1 WNHNN and CDR2 SYGVQD (reference sequence). The CDR3 has 14 amino acids.

The rearrangement uses TRBV11-2 and TRBJ1-2, with 7 bases matching TRBD1. J gave up 2 bases and V 5 bases, and 5 bases lay outside the gene matches. CDR1 is SGHAT and CDR2 is FQNNGV in the germline V gene. This CDR3 has 14 residues. The CDR3 spells CASSTKQGNYGYTF. The CDR3, as DNA: TGTGCCAGCAGCACTAAACAGGGGAACTATGGCTACACCTTC.

V and J are TRBV2 and TRBJ2-1; perhaps D is TRBD1 or TRBD2 (6 bases each). Trimming removed 3 bases from V and 2 bases from J, with 11 bases in between. Germline V lookup: CDR1 SNHLY, CDR2 FYNNEI. This CDR3 has 15 amino acids. CDR3 coding DNA: TGTGCCAGCAGTGATCGGGGGCAAGCCTACAATGAGCAGTTCTTC. As protein: CASSDRGQAYNEQFF.

The chain combines TRBV28 with TRBJ2-7, with D possibly being TRBD2 (6 bases). V lost 2 bases, J lost 0 bases, and 8 bases lay in between. The CDR3 is 14 amino acids. The germline V gene encodes CDR1 MDHEN and CDR2 SYDVKM. This CDR3 is CASSLAGSSYEQYV. In DNA form, the CDR3 reads TGTGCCAGCAGTTTAGCGGGGAGCTCCTACGAGCAGTACGTC.